The T cell receptor beta chain described here comes from a study of blood T cells in healthy people across ages. Study outcomes and limitations: Long-lived donors exceeded aged donors in naive CD4+ cells and diversity.

J gave up 5 bases and V 4 bases, and 8 bases lay outside the gene matches. CDR1 is SGHVS and CDR2 is FQNEAQ in the germline V gene. This CDR3 has 15 amino acids. With a J-beta primer mix and a sample-barcoded 5' primer, a second PCR ran roughly 6 to 11 cycles. Via MiXCR, TCRdb re-called the 5' RACE reads, giving one row per CDR3 protein. Among some 800,000 distinct CDR3 sequences listed, roughly 25% were seen once. As regards this clonotype: What it binds is unknown.

This same sample was also taken into another study, of T cells of mothers and their children. That paper notes: The donors comprised about 6 children and their three healthy Caucasian mothers.

Sequencing was done on a sample of blood. The origin of this receptor is a boy between 10 and 17 years old in good health. J is TRBJ2-1 and V is TRBV7-8, with 7 bases lining up with TRBD2. The CDR3 bases are TGTGCCAGCAGCTCCTTAGAGCGGGGCCACAATGAGCAGTTCTTC. Translation: CASSSLERGHNEQFF.